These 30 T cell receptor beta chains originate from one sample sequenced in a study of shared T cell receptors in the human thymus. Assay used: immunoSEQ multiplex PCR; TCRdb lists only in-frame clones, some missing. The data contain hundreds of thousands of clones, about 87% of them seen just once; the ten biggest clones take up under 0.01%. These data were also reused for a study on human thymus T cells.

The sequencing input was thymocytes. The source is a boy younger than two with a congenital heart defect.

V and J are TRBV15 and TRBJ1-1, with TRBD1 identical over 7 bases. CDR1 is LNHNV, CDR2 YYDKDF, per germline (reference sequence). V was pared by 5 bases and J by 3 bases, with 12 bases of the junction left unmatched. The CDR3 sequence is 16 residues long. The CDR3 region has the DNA TGTGCCACCAGCTCCCACTCGGACAGGTGGGACACTGAAGCTTTCTTT. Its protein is CATSSHSDRWDTEAFF.

The CDR3 spells CASSEGRGPQTYEQYF. The CDR3 region has the DNA TGTGCCAGCAGTGAGGGGAGGGGCCCACAAACCTACGAGCAGTACTTC. J is TRBJ2-7 and V is TRBV6-1, with TRBD2 matching over 7 bases. The V and J ends lost 3 bases and 2 bases, in that order; junction bases with no gene match: 10. Germline V gene lookup returns CDR1 MNHNS and CDR2 SASEGT. This CDR3 has 16 residues.

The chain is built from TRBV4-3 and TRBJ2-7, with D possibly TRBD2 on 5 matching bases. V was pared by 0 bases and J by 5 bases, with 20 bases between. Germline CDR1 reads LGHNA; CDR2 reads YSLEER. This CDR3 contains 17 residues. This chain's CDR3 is CASSQDHRGLVKHEQYF. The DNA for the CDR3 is TGCGCCAGCAGCCAAGATCATAGAGGGCTTGTCAAACACGAGCAGTACTTC.

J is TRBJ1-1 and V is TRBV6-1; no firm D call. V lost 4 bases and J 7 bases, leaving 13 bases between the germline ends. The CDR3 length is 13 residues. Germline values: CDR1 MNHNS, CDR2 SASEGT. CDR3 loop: CASSVLGVREAFF. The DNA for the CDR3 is TGTGCCAGCAGTGTCTTGGGAGTACGTGAAGCTTTCTTT.

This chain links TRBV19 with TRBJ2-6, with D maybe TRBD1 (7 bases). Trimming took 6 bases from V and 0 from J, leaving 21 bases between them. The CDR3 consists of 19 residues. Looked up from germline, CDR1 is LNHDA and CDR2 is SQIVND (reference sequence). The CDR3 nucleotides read TGTGCCAGTAGCTCACCAGGGGGGACAGAGCACTCTGGGGCCAACGTCCTGACTTTC. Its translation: CASSSPGGTEHSGANVLTF.

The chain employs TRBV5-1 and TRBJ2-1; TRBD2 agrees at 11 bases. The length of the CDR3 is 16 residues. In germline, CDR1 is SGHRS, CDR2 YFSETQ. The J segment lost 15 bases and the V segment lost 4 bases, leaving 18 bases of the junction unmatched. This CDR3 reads CASSLPLAGGNPRLFF. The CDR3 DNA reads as TGCGCCAGCAGCCTGCCTCTAGCGGGGGGCAACCCGAGGCTGTTCTTC. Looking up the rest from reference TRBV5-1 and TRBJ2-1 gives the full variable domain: KAGVTQTPRYLIKTRGQQVTLSCSPISGHRSVSWYQQTPGQGLQFLFEYFSETQRNKGNFPGRFSGRQFSNSRSEMNVSTLELGDSALYLCASSLPLAGGNPRLFFGPGTRLTVL.

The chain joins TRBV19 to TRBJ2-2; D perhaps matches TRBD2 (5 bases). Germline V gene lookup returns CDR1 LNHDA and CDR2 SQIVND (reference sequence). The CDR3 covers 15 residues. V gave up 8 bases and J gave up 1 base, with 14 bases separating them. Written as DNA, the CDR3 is TGTGCCAGTGGTGATCAGCGGATGAACACCGGGGAGCTGTTTTTT. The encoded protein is CASGDQRMNTGELFF.

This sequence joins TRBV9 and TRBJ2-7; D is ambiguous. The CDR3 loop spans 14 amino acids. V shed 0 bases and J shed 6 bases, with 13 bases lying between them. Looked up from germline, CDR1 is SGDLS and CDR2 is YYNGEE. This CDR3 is CASSVVGEEGEQYF. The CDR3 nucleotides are TGTGCCAGCAGCGTAGTAGGAGAAGAAGGCGAGCAGTACTTC.

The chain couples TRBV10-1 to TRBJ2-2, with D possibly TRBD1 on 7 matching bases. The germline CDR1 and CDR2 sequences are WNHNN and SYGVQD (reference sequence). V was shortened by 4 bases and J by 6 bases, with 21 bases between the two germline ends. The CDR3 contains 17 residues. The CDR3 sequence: CASSGLIQGRYSGELFF. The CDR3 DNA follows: TGCGCCAGCAGTGGATTAATACAGGGGAGGTATTCCGGGGAGCTGTTTTTT.

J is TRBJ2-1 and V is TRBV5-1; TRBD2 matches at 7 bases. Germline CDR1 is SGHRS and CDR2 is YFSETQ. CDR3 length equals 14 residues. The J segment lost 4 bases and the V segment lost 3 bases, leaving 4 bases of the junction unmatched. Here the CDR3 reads CASSSPREYNEQFF. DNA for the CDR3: TGCGCCAGCAGCTCCCCGCGGGAGTACAATGAGCAGTTCTTC.

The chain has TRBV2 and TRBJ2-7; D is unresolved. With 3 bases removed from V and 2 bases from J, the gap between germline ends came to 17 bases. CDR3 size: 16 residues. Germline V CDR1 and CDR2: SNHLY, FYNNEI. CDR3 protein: CASSEDRGKGPYEQYF. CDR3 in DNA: TGTGCCAGCAGTGAGGATCGAGGAAAAGGTCCCTACGAGCAGTACTTC.

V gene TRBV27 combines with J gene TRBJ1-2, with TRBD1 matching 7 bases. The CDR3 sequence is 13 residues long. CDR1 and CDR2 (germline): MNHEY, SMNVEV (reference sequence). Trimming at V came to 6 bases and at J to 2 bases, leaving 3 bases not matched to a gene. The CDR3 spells CASRATGNYGYTF. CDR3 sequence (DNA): TGTGCCAGCAGGGCGACAGGGAACTATGGCTACACCTTC.

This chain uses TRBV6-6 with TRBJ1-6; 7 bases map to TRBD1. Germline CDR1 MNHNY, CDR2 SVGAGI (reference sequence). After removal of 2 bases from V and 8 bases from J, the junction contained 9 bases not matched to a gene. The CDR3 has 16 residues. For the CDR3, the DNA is TGTGCCAGCAGTTACACCCCACAGGGGTCTGATTCACCCCTCCACTTT. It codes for CASSYTPQGSDSPLHF.

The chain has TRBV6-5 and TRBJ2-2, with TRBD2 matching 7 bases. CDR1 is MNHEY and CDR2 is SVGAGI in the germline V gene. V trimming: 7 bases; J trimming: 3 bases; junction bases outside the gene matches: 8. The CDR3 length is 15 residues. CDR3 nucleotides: TGTGCCAGCAACCGACTAGCTTGGGACACCGGGGAGCTGTTTTTT. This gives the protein CASNRLAWDTGELFF.

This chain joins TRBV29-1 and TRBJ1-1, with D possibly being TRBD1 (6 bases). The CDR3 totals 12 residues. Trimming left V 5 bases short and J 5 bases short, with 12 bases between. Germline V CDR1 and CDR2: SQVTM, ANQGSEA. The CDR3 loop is CSVKSGTTEAFF. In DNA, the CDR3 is TGCAGCGTTAAGTCCGGGACAACTGAAGCTTTCTTT.

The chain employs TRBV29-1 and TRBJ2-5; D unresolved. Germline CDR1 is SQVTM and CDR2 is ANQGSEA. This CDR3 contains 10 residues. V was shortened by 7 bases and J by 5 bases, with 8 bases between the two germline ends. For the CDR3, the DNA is TGCAGCGCCTTTCGGGAGACCCAGTACTTC. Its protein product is CSAFRETQYF. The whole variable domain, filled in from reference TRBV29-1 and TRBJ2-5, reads SAVISQKPSRDICQRGTSLTIQCQVDSQVTMMFWYRQQPGQSLTLIATANQGSEATYESGFVIDKFPISRPNLTFSTLTVSNMSPEDSSIYLCSAFRETQYFGPGTRLLVL.

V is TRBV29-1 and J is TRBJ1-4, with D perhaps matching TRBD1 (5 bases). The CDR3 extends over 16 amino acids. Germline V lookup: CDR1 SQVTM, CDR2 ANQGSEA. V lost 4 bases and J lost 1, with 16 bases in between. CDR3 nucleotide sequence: TGCAGCGTTGTCTGGGTGGGGGAGGGAACTAATGAAAAACTGTTTTTT. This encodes CSVVWVGEGTNEKLFF.

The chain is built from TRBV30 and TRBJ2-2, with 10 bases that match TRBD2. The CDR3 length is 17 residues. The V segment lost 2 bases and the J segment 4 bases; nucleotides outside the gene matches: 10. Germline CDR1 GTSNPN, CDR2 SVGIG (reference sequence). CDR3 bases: TGTGCCTGGAGTCCCCTCCGGCTAGCGGGAGTCACCGGGGAGCTGTTTTTT. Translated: CAWSPLRLAGVTGELFF.

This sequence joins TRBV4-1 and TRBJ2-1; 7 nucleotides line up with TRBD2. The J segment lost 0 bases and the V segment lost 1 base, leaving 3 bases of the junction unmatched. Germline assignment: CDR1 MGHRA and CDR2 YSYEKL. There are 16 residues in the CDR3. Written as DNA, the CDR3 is TGCGCCAGCAGCCAAGTCAAGCGGGGCTCCTACAATGAGCAGTTCTTC. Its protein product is CASSQVKRGSYNEQFF.

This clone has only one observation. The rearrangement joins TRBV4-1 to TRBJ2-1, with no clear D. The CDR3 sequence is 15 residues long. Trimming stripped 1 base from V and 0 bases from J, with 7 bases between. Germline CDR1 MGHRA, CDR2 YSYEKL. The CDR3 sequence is CASSQGHVSYNEQFF. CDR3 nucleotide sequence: TGCGCCAGCAGCCAAGGACACGTCTCCTACAATGAGCAGTTCTTC.

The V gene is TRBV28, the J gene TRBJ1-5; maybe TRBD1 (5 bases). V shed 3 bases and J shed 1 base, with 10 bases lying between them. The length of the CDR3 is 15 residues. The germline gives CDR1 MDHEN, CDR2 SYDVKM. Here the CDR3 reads CASSFQGWSNQPQHF. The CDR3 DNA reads TGTGCCAGCAGTTTTCAGGGCTGGAGCAATCAGCCCCAGCATTTT.

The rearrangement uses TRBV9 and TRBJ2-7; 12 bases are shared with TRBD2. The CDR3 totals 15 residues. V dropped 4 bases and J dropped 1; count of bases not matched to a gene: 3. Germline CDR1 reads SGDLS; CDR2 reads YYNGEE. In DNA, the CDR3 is TGTGCCAGCAGCCCTACTAGCGGGGGGTCCTACGAGCAGTACTTC. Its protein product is CASSPTSGGSYEQYF.

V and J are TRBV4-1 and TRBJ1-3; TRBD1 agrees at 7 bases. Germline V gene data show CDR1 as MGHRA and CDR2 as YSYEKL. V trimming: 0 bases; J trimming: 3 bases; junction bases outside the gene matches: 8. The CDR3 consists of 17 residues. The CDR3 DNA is TGCGCCAGCAGCCAAGAGGGTGAGGGGGCTGATGGAAACACCATATATTTT. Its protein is CASSQEGEGADGNTIYF.

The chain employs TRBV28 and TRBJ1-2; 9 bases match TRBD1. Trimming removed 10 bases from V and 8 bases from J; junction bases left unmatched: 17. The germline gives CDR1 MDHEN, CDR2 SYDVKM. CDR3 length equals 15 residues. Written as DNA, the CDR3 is TGTGCCACCCCCCACTCCGAACAGGGGGCTGGGGGCTACACCTTC. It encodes CATPHSEQGAGGYTF.

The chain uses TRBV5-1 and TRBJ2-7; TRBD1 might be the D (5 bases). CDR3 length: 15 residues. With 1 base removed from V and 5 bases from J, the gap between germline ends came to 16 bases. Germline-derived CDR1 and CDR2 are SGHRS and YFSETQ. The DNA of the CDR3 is TGCGCCAGCAGCTTGTCTGGGGCCAGGCCCCACGAGCAGTACTTC. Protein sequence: CASSLSGARPHEQYF. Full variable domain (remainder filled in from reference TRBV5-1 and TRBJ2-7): KAGVTQTPRYLIKTRGQQVTLSCSPISGHRSVSWYQQTPGQGLQFLFEYFSETQRNKGNFPGRFSGRQFSNSRSEMNVSTLELGDSALYLCASSLSGARPHEQYFGPGTRLTVT.

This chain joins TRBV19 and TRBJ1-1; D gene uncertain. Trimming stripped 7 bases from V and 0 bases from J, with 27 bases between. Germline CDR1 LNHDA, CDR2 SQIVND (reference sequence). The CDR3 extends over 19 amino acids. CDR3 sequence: CASTTPVREEQIMNTEAFF. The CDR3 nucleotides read TGTGCCAGTACCACCCCTGTGAGGGAAGAGCAAATCATGAACACTGAAGCTTTCTTT.

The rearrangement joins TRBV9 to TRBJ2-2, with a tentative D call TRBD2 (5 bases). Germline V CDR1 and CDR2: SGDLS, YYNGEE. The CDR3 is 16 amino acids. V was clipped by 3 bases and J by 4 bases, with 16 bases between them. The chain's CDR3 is CASSARVERLTGELFF. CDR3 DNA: TGTGCCAGCAGCGCACGGGTCGAGCGGCTCACCGGGGAGCTGTTTTTT.

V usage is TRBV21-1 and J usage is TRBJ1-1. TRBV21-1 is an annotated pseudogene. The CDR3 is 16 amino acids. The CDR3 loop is CASSKSRGGRGTEAFF. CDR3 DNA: TGTGCCAGCAGCAAATCGAGGGGGGGGCGCGGCACTGAAGCTTTCTTT.

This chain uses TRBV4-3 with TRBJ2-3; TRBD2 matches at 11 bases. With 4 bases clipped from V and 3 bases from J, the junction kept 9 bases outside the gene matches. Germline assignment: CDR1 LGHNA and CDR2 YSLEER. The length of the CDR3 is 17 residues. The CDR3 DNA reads TGCGCCAGCAGCCCTCAAATGACTAGCGGGATAACAGATACGCAGTATTTT. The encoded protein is CASSPQMTSGITDTQYF.

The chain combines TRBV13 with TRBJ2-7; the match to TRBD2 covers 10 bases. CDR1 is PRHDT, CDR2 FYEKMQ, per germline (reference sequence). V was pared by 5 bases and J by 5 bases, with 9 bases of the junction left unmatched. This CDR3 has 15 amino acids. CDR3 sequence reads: CASSRSGRAGDEQYF. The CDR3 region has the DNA TGTGCCAGCAGCCGAAGCGGGAGGGCCGGTGACGAGCAGTACTTC.